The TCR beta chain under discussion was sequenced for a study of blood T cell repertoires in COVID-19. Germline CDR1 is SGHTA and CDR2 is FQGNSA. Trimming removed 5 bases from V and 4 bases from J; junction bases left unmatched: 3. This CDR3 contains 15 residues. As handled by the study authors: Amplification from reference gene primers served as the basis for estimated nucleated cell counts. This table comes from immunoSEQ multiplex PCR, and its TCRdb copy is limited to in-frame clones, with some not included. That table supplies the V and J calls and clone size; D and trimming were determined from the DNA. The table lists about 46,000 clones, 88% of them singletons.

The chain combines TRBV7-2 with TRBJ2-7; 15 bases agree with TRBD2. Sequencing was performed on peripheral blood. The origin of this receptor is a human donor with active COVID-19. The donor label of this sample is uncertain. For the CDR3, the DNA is TGTGCCAGCAGCGTGGGACTAGCGGGAGGTTACGAGCAGTACTTC. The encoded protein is CASSVGLAGGYEQYF.